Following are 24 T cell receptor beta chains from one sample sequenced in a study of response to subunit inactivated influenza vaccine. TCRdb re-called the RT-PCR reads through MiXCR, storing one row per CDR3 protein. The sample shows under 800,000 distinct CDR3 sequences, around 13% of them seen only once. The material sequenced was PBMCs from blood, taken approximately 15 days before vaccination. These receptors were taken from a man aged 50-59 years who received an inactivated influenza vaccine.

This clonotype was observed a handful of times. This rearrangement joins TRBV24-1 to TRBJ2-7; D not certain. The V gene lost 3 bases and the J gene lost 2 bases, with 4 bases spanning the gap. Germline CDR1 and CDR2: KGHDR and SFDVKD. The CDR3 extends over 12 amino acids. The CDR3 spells CATSDLPYEQYF. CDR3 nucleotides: TGTGCCACCAGTGATCTCCCCTACGAGCAGTACTTC.

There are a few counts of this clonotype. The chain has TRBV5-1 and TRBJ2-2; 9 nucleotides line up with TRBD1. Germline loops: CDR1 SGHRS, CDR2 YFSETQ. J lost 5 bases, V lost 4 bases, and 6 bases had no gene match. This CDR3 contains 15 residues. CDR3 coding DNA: TGCGCCAGCAGCACGATGACAGGGGGAACCGGGGAGCTGTTTTTT. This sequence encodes CASSTMTGGTGELFF.

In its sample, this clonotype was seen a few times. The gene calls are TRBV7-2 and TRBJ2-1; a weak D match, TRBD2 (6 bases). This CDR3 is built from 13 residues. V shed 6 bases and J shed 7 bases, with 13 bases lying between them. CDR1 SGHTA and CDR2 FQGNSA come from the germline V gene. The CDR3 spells CASRPGTSNEQFF. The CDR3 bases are TGTGCCAGCAGGCCGGGGACTTCAAATGAGCAGTTCTTC.

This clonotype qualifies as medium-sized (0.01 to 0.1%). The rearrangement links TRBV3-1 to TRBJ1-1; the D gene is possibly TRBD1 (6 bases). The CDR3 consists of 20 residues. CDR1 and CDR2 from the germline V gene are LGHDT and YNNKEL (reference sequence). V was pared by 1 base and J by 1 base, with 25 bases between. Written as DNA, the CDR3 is TGTGCCAGCAGCCAAGGGGTCCAGGGGTATAATGCTGCGGGGAACACTGAAGCTTTCTTT. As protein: CASSQGVQGYNAAGNTEAFF.

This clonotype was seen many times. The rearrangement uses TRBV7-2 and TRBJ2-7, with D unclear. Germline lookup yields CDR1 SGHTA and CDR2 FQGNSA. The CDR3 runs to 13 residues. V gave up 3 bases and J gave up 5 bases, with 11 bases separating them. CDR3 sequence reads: CASSLNRLNEQYF. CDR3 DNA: TGTGCCAGCAGCTTGAACAGACTTAACGAGCAGTACTTC.

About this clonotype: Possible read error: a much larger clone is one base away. The CDR3: CASSLGAGNSYEQYF. CDR3 DNA sequence: TGTGCCAGCAGCTTAGGGGCAGGGAACTCCTACGAGCAGTACTTC. This rearrangement joins TRBV7-9 to TRBJ2-7; the D gene is possibly TRBD1 (5 bases). The CDR3 is made up of 15 amino acids. V was cut by 1 base and J by 0 bases, with 10 bases left in between. The germline CDR1 and CDR2 sequences are SEHNR and FQNEAQ (reference sequence).

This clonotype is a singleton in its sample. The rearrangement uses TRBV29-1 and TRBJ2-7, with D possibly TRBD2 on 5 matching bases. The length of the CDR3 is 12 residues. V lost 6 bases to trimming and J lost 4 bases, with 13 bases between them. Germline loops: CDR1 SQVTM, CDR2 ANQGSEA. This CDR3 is CSVGEGNYEQYF. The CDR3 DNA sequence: TGCAGCGTCGGAGAGGGAAATTACGAGCAGTACTTC.

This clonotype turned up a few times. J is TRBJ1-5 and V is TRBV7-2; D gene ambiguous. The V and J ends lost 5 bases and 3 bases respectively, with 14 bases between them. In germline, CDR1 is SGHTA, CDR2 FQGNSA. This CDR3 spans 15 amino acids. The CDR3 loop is CASSTLLGPNQPQHF. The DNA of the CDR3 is TGTGCCAGCAGCACCCTACTGGGCCCCAATCAGCCCCAGCATTTT.

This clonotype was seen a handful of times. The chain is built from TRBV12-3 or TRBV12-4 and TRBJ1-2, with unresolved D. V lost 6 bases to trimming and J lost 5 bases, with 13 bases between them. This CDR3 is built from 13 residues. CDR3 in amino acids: CASRGSGGYGYTF. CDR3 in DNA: TGTGCCAGCAGGGGGTCGGGAGGGTATGGCTACACCTTC.

This CDR3 is CASSLVRAGGRDTQYF. CDR3 sequence (DNA): TGTGCCAGCAGCTTAGTGCGAGCGGGGGGAAGGGATACGCAGTATTTT. The gene calls are TRBV7-2 and TRBJ2-3, with TRBD2 matching over 9 bases. Per germline, CDR1 SGHTA and CDR2 FQGNSA. The CDR3 has 16 residues. V lost 1 base to trimming and J lost 6 bases; unmatched junction nucleotides: 8. The complete variable domain, with remaining parts taken from reference TRBV7-2 and TRBJ2-3, reads GAGVSQSPSNKVTEKGKDVELRCDPISGHTALYWYRQSLGQGLEFLIYFQGNSAPDKSGLPSDRFSAERTGGSVSTLTIQRTQQEDSAVYLCASSLVRAGGRDTQYFGPGTRLTVL.

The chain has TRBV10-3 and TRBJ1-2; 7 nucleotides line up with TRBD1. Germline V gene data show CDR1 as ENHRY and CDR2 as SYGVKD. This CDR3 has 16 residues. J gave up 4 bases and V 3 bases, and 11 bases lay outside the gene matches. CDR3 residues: CAISDQRQGPGYGYTF. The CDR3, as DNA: TGTGCCATCAGTGACCAGAGACAGGGACCGGGCTATGGCTACACCTTC.

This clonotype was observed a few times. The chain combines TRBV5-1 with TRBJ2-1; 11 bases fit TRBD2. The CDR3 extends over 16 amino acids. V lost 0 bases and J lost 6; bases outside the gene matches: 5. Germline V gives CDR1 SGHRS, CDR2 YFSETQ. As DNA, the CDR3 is TGCGCCAGCAGCTTGGACCTAGCGGGGGGTGCCAATGAGCAGTTCTTC. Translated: CASSLDLAGGANEQFF.

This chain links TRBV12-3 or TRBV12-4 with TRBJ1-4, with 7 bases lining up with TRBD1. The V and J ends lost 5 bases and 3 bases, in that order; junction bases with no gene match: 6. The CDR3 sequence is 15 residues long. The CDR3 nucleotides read TGTGCCAGCAGTCTGAAGGGGGCAGCTAATGAAAAACTGTTTTTT. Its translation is CASSLKGAANEKLFF.

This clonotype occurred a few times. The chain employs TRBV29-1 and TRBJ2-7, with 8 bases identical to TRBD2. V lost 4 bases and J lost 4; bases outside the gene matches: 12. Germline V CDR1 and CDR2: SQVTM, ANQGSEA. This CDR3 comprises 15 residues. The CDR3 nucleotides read TGCAGCGTTGGGGCAGGGAGCGGGAGACCTTACGAGCAGTACTTC. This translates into CSVGAGSGRPYEQYF.

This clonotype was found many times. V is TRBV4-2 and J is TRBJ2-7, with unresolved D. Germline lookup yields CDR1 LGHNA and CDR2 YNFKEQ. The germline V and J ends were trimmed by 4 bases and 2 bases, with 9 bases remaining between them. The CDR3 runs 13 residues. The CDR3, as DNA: TGTGCCAGCAGCCGGGTAGGAACCTACGAGCAGTACTTC. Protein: CASSRVGTYEQYF.

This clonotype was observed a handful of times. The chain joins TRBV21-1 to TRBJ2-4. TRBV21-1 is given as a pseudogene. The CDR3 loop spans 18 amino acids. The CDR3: CASSKFSGRKLAKNIQYF. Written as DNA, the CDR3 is TGTGCCAGCAGCAAATTTTCGGGTAGAAAGTTAGCCAAAAACATTCAGTACTTC.

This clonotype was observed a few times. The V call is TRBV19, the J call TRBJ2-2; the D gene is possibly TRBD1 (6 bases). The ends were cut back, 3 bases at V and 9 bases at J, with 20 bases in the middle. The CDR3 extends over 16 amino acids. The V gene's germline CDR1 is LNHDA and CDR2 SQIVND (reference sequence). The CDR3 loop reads CASSIYGQPPGRELFF. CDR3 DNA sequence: TGTGCCAGTAGTATTTATGGACAGCCGCCGGGTAGGGAGCTGTTTTTT.

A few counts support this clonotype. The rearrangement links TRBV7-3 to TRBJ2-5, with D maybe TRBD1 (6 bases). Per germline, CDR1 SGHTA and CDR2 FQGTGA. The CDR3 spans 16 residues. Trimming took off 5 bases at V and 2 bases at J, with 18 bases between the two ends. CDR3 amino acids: CASSKHRVKGQETQYF. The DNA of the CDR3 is TGTGCCAGCAGCAAGCACAGGGTAAAGGGTCAAGAGACCCAGTACTTC.

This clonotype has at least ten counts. Here the CDR3 reads CAISDSTGLVNEQYF. CDR3 coding DNA: TGTGCCATCAGTGACTCGACAGGGTTAGTCAACGAGCAGTACTTC. The gene calls are TRBV10-3 and TRBJ2-7; 7 positions match TRBD1. V was clipped by 3 bases and J by 5 bases; unmatched bases: 10. Germline lookup yields CDR1 ENHRY and CDR2 SYGVKD. The length of the CDR3 is 15 residues.

CDR3 in amino acids: CASREGAPDEQFF. The CDR3 DNA reads as TGTGCCAGCAGGGAAGGGGCTCCGGATGAGCAGTTCTTC. V usage is TRBV12-3 or TRBV12-4 and J usage is TRBJ2-1; TRBD1 is a possible D gene (5 bases). The CDR3 length is 13 residues. Trimming removed 6 bases at V and 8 bases at J, with 14 bases between.

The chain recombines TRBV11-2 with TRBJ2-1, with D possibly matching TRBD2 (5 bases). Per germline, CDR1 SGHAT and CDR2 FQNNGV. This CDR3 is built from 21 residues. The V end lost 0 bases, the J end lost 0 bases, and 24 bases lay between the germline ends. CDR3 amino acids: CASSLDFPSRGPSPSYNEQFF. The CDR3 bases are TGTGCCAGCAGCTTAGATTTCCCCTCGCGAGGGCCCAGCCCCTCCTACAATGAGCAGTTCTTC.

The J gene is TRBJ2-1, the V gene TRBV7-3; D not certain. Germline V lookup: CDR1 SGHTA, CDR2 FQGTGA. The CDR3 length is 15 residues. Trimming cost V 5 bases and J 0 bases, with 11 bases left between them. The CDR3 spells CASSPWQSSYNEQFF. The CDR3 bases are TGTGCCAGCAGCCCGTGGCAGAGCTCCTACAATGAGCAGTTCTTC. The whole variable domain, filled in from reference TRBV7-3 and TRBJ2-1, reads GAGVSQTPSNKVTEKGKYVELRCDPISGHTALYWYRQSLGQGPEFLIYFQGTGAADDSGLPNDRFFAVRPEGSVSTLKIQRTERGDSAVYLCASSPWQSSYNEQFFGPGTRLTVL.

The CDR3 loop is CASSSEGKAWTDTQYF. The CDR3 coding sequence is TGTGCCAGCAGCTCCGAGGGGAAGGCATGGACAGATACGCAGTATTTT. V gene TRBV5-6 combines with J gene TRBJ2-3; D might be TRBD1 or TRBD2, each matching 5 bases. V lost 3 bases to trimming and J lost 3 bases, with 17 bases between them. CDR1 is SGHDT, CDR2 YYEEEE, per germline. The CDR3 runs to 16 residues. The full variable domain, rest sourced from reference TRBV5-6 and TRBJ2-3, is DAGVTQSPTHLIKTRGQQVTLRCSPKSGHDTVSWYQQALGQGPQFIFQYYEEEERQRGNFPDRFSGHQFPNYSSELNVNALLLGDSALYLCASSSEGKAWTDTQYFGPGTRLTVL.

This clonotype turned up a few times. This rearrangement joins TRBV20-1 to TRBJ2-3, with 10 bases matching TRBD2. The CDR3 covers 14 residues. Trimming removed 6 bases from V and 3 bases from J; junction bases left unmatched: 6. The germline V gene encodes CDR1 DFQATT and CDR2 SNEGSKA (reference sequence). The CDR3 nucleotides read TGCAGTGCGAGAAGCGGGGGGGCTACAGATACGCAGTATTTT. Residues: CSARSGGATDTQYF.